This TCR beta chain was identified during a study of cytomegalovirus exposure and HLA in healthy donors. Germline V gene data show CDR1 as SGDLS and CDR2 as YYNGEE. The CDR3 consists of 16 residues. V dropped 0 bases and J dropped 4 bases, with 14 bases sitting between them. Primers included in the PCR were 60 Vbeta and 13 Jbeta primers. Data came from immunoSEQ multiplex PCR; TCRdb stores just in-frame clones and leaves some out. Among 55,000 to 75,000 clones listed, approximately 72% were seen once. The sample was PBMCs. The J gene is TRBJ2-1, the V gene TRBV9; no reliable D call. The TCR comes from a woman aged 25-40 years in good health and CMV-seropositive. The CDR3 nucleotides read TGTGCCAGCAGCGTAGATCATGCGATCTCGTACAATGAGCAGTTCTTC. It encodes CASSVDHAISYNEQFF.